A single T cell receptor beta chain is shown here with its context. What it recognizes is unknown. This sample stems from a study of T cell responses to AZD1222 COVID-19 vaccine. The table came from immunoSEQ multiplex PCR; TCRdb's copy has only in-frame clones and leaves some out. The table lists 200,000 to 250,000 clones, under 95% of them singletons, with more than 0.8% in the top ten. Study findings and constraints: Spike-specific TCR breadth rose after two AZD1222 doses, and depth rose as well. The donor cohort was predominantly white British with a female majority, and clonal diversity may have been underestimated. Only after the peak T cell response were repertoires sampled. At study baseline, merely over 5 AZD1222 recipients were seropositive.

The receptor comes from an adult in good health. Sequencing used peripheral blood, obtained on day 0 of MenACWY control vaccination.

CDR3: CASSFEGVLNTEAFF. DNA for the CDR3: TGTGCCAGCAGTTTTGAGGGGGTCCTGAACACTGAAGCTTTCTTT. V and J are TRBV28 and TRBJ1-1, with a possible D match to TRBD1 (6 bases). Germline lookup yields CDR1 MDHEN and CDR2 SYDVKM. The CDR3 spans 15 residues. Trimming shortened V by 3 bases and J by 0 bases, and 11 bases separated the two germline ends.